The 24 T cell receptor beta chains below all came from one sample that was sequenced in a study of response to subunit inactivated influenza vaccine (dated by TCRdb to 2017 to 2018). Library method: RT-PCR. Data came from an Illumina HiSeq 2500. TCRdb reanalyzed the raw reads on its own, using fastp at Q25 for trimming and MiXCR for clone calling, and kept in-frame beta chains. Each CDR3 protein appears once, grouped with its most common genes and DNA. A total of over 800,000 distinct CDR3 sequences appear in this sample, approximately 21% of them only once. Of the sample, roughly 10% falls within the top ten clones. Sequencing used PBMCs from blood, obtained about 5 days after vaccination. These receptors were obtained from a middle-aged man who received an inactivated influenza vaccine. Donor details come from another sample of the same person, matched by shared clones.

This clonotype has more than one count but fewer than ten. The rearrangement joins TRBV5-1 to TRBJ2-7; tentative D call: TRBD2 (5 bases). CDR1 and CDR2 from the germline V gene are SGHRS and YFSETQ. The CDR3 contains 14 residues. Trimming removed 5 bases from V and 2 bases from J, with 14 bases in between. Written as DNA, the CDR3 is TGCGCCAGCAGACAAGCGGATTCCCCCTACGAGCAGTACTTC. Protein product: CASRQADSPYEQYF. The full variable domain, with the rest looked up from reference TRBV5-1 and TRBJ2-7, is KAGVTQTPRYLIKTRGQQVTLSCSPISGHRSVSWYQQTPGQGLQFLFEYFSETQRNKGNFPGRFSGRQFSNSRSEMNVSTLELGDSALYLCASRQADSPYEQYFGPGTRLTVT.

The rearrangement joins TRBV5-1 to TRBJ2-1, with 8 nucleotides matching TRBD1. The V gene end was trimmed by 4 bases and the J gene end by 4 bases; junction bases not matched to a gene: 13. CDR3 length equals 17 residues. CDR1 is SGHRS and CDR2 is YFSETQ in the germline V gene. The CDR3 is CASSTGTPGTGYNEQFF. The CDR3, as DNA: TGCGCCAGCAGCACCGGAACTCCCGGGACAGGATACAATGAGCAGTTCTTC. Full variable domain (outside the CDR3, taken from reference TRBV5-1 and TRBJ2-1): KAGVTQTPRYLIKTRGQQVTLSCSPISGHRSVSWYQQTPGQGLQFLFEYFSETQRNKGNFPGRFSGRQFSNSRSEMNVSTLELGDSALYLCASSTGTPGTGYNEQFFGPGTRLTVL.

This clonotype was counted between two and nine times. The chain combines TRBV6-5 with TRBJ2-1; D is unresolved. This CDR3 is built from 11 residues. V dropped 2 bases and J dropped 9 bases, with 5 bases sitting between them. From germline, CDR1 is MNHEY and CDR2 SVGAGI. CDR3 sequence (DNA): TGTGCCAGCAGTTACGATGGTGAGCAGTTCTTC. This translates into CASSYDGEQFF.

The chain links TRBV27 to TRBJ2-3, with 10 nucleotides matching TRBD2. The germline gives CDR1 MNHEY, CDR2 SMNVEV (reference sequence). There are 16 residues in the CDR3. Trimming at V came to 6 bases and at J to 1 base, leaving 7 bases not matched to a gene. CDR3 nucleotide sequence: TGTGCCAGCAGCGGACTAGCGGAGCTGGGCACAGATACGCAGTATTTT. Amino acids: CASSGLAELGTDTQYF.

This sequence joins TRBV9 and TRBJ2-1; the match to TRBD1 covers 12 bases. The CDR3 is 18 amino acids. Trimming at V came to 4 bases and at J to 8 bases, leaving 16 bases not matched to a gene. CDR1 and CDR2 from the germline V gene are SGDLS and YYNGEE. In DNA, the CDR3 is TGTGCCAGCAGCCCCTTCCCGGGACAGGGGGCGGTCTTCGATGAGCAGTTCTTC. Its translation is CASSPFPGQGAVFDEQFF.

The chain employs TRBV5-6 and TRBJ2-1; D uncertain. From germline, CDR1 is SGHDT and CDR2 YYEEEE. The CDR3 extends over 12 amino acids. V lost 4 bases and J 5 bases, leaving 7 bases between the germline ends. CDR3 DNA sequence: TGTGCCAGCAGCCTCTTCGACAATGAGCAGTTCTTC. Protein sequence: CASSLFDNEQFF. Complete variable domain (other parts from reference TRBV5-6 and TRBJ2-1): DAGVTQSPTHLIKTRGQQVTLRCSPKSGHDTVSWYQQALGQGPQFIFQYYEEEERQRGNFPDRFSGHQFPNYSSELNVNALLLGDSALYLCASSLFDNEQFFGPGTRLTVL.

The CDR3 DNA reads TGCAGCGTCGACGCAGCGACCGAAAAGGGCTACACCTTC. It is translated as CSVDAATEKGYTF. The chain employs TRBV29-1 and TRBJ1-2; D gene unclear. Trimming pared 6 bases from V and 8 bases from J, leaving 19 bases between. This CDR3 region has 13 residues. From germline, CDR1 is SQVTM and CDR2 ANQGSEA. The full variable domain, in which reference TRBV29-1 and TRBJ1-2 provide the parts outside the CDR3, is SAVISQKPSRDICQRGTSLTIQCQVDSQVTMMFWYRQQPGQSLTLIATANQGSEATYESGFVIDKFPISRPNLTFSTLTVSNMSPEDSSIYLCSVDAATEKGYTFGSGTRLTVV.

The V call is TRBV5-1, the J call TRBJ2-7, with TRBD2 matching over 8 bases. From germline, CDR1 is SGHRS and CDR2 YFSETQ. The CDR3 is 16 residues long. V lost 3 bases and J lost 4; bases outside the gene matches: 12. CDR3 region: CASSWGAAGERYEQYF. CDR3 sequence (DNA): TGCGCCAGCAGCTGGGGAGCAGCGGGAGAACGGTACGAGCAGTACTTC.

This clonotype was counted only a few times. V usage is TRBV20-1 and J usage is TRBJ1-2, with D unclear. This CDR3 is built from 13 residues. Trimming shortened V by 2 bases and J by 3 bases, and 10 bases separated the two germline ends. Looked up from germline, CDR1 is DFQATT and CDR2 is SNEGSKA (reference sequence). As DNA, the CDR3 is TGCAGTGCTAGAACCGGGGTAGACTATGGCTACACCTTC. It yields the protein CSARTGVDYGYTF.

This chain uses TRBV7-2 with TRBJ2-2; D is perhaps TRBD1 (5 bases). The CDR3 sequence is 16 residues long. Trimming stripped 1 base from V and 5 bases from J, with 14 bases between. CDR1 is SGHTA, CDR2 FQGNSA, per germline. The CDR3 protein is CASSLVFQGSTGELFF. As DNA, the CDR3 is TGTGCCAGCAGCTTAGTGTTCCAGGGTTCTACCGGGGAGCTGTTTTTT.

This clonotype has more than one count but fewer than ten. The rearrangement uses TRBV20-1 and TRBJ2-7; possibly TRBD2 for D (6 bases). CDR1 and CDR2 (germline): DFQATT, SNEGSKA (reference sequence). Trimming cost V 4 bases and J 2 bases, with 12 bases left between them. This CDR3 region has 13 residues. CDR3 loop: CSAIRAGPYEQYF. The CDR3 DNA follows: TGCAGTGCTATTAGGGCGGGACCCTACGAGCAGTACTTC.

The V gene is TRBV2, the J gene TRBJ2-6, with 13 positions matching TRBD2. This CDR3 region has 17 residues. The V segment lost 5 bases and the J segment 1 base; nucleotides outside the gene matches: 2. Per germline, CDR1 SNHLY and CDR2 FYNNEI. The CDR3 DNA follows: TGTGCCAGCAGTCGGACTAGCGGGGGTTCTGGGGCCAACGTCCTGACTTTC. It specifies CASSRTSGGSGANVLTF.

CDR3 loop: CASSLEAWETQQFF. The CDR3 coding sequence is TGTGCCAGCAGTTTGGAGGCGTGGGAAACCCAGCAGTTCTTC. The chain links TRBV28 to TRBJ2-1, with D possibly matching TRBD2 (5 bases). Trimming removed 3 bases at V and 11 bases at J, with 17 bases between. CDR3 size: 14 residues. Germline CDR1 is MDHEN and CDR2 is SYDVKM.

This clonotype was counted only a few times. The chain couples TRBV18 to TRBJ2-7; 8 bases align to TRBD1. Per the germline V gene, CDR1 is KGHSH and CDR2 is LQKENI. The CDR3 consists of 16 residues. V lost 2 bases and J lost 3; bases outside the gene matches: 9. CDR3 bases: TGTGCCAGCTCACCAACACGAGGACAGGGATTCTACGAGCAGTACTTC. It translates to CASSPTRGQGFYEQYF.

The chain joins TRBV10-3 to TRBJ2-1; 7 nucleotides align to TRBD1. After removal of 10 bases from V and 5 bases from J, the junction contained 14 bases not matched to a gene. The germline V gene encodes CDR1 ENHRY and CDR2 SYGVKD. The CDR3 runs 15 residues. CDR3 sequence (DNA): TGTGCCACCCAAAACCCGGGACAGACCCACAATGAGCAGTTCTTC. Translation: CATQNPGQTHNEQFF.

The chain employs TRBV20-1 and TRBJ1-5; no reliable D call. Germline V lookup: CDR1 DFQATT, CDR2 SNEGSKA (reference sequence). Deletions cut 6 bases from V and 7 bases from J, with 7 bases between. The length of the CDR3 is 10 residues. CDR3 loop: CSAPRQPQHF. The CDR3 DNA reads as TGCAGTGCCCCCCGACAGCCCCAGCATTTT.

This clonotype was recorded a few times. The gene calls are TRBV12-3 or TRBV12-4 and TRBJ1-4, with D possibly matching TRBD1 (6 bases). The CDR3 loop spans 14 amino acids. Trimming stripped 4 bases from V and 7 bases from J, with 13 bases between. DNA for the CDR3: TGTGCCAGCAGTTCCTTCGACAGGTCTGAAAAACTGTTTTTT. Protein sequence: CASSSFDRSEKLFF.

This chain joins TRBV11-2 and TRBJ2-3, with 13 positions matching TRBD2. Per germline, CDR1 SGHAT and CDR2 FQNNGV. The CDR3 is 19 residues long. V gave up 5 bases and J gave up 4 bases; unmatched junction bases: 15. The CDR3 loop reads CASSPSTSGRASDADTQYF. The CDR3 DNA sequence: TGTGCCAGCAGCCCGTCAACTAGCGGGAGGGCCAGCGATGCAGATACGCAGTATTTT. The full variable domain, with the rest looked up from reference TRBV11-2 and TRBJ2-3, is EAGVAQSPRYKIIEKRQSVAFWCNPISGHATLYWYQQILGQGPKLLIQFQNNGVVDDSQLPKDRFSAERLKGVDSTLKIQPAKLEDSAVYLCASSPSTSGRASDADTQYFGPGTRLTVL.

This clonotype was found a few times. The chain employs TRBV7-6 and TRBJ1-3; D not resolved. The CDR3 is made up of 19 amino acids. Germline-derived CDR1 and CDR2 are SGHVS and FNYEAQ. Between the trimmed V and J ends, which lost 0 bases and 0 bases, there was a span of 18 bases. CDR3 region: CASSLAPFPLRFSGNTIYF. In DNA, the CDR3 is TGTGCCAGCAGCTTAGCACCCTTCCCCCTCCGTTTCTCTGGAAACACCATATATTTT.

This clonotype was counted a single time. The chain recombines TRBV5-4 with TRBJ1-2; D unclear. Looked up from germline, CDR1 is SGHNT and CDR2 is YYREEE (reference sequence). CDR3 length equals 11 residues. Trimming removed 0 bases from V and 13 bases from J, with 10 bases in between. CDR3 bases: TGTGCCAGCAGCTTGGATCAAGCGCGCACCTTC. Protein product: CASSLDQARTF.

This clonotype has only a few counts. The J gene is TRBJ2-1, the V gene TRBV29-1; 12 bases map to TRBD2. The trim removed 8 bases at V and 7 bases at J, leaving 18 bases unmatched. The CDR3 contains 17 residues. Germline V gene lookup returns CDR1 SQVTM and CDR2 ANQGSEA. CDR3 in amino acids: CSSRTSGVTLPSNEQFF. The CDR3 nucleotides are TGCAGCTCCCGGACTAGCGGGGTAACGCTACCTTCTAATGAGCAGTTCTTC.

The rearrangement links TRBV6-2 or TRBV6-3 to TRBJ2-3; D may match TRBD1 or TRBD2 (6 bases each). CDR1 is MNHEY and CDR2 is SVGEGT in the germline V gene. The CDR3 is 21 residues long. V shed 0 bases and J shed 0 bases, with 25 bases lying between them. CDR3 in DNA: TGTGCCAGCAGTTACTCGCGTTTCGGGGGCAGAGGGGCGAATAGCACAGATACGCAGTATTTT. Translation gives CASSYSRFGGRGANSTDTQYF.

This clonotype was recorded a few times. This sequence joins TRBV9 and TRBJ2-3; weak D call: TRBD2 (6 bases). Per the germline V gene, CDR1 is SGDLS and CDR2 is YYNGEE. The V end was cut by 0 bases, the J end by 2 bases, with 16 bases between. The CDR3 spans 17 residues. The CDR3 DNA sequence: TGTGCCAGCAGCGTAGCGGGAGACGCATATCTCACAGATACGCAGTATTTT. This gives the protein CASSVAGDAYLTDTQYF.

In this sample, this clonotype turned up a few times. The genes are TRBV12-3 or TRBV12-4 and TRBJ2-5; 8 nucleotides match TRBD1. Trimming at V came to 4 bases and at J to 7 bases, leaving 5 bases not matched to a gene. CDR3 length: 13 residues. In DNA form, the CDR3 reads TGTGCCAGCAGTTCTCAGACAGGGGCGACCCAGTACTTC. Translating gives CASSSQTGATQYF.